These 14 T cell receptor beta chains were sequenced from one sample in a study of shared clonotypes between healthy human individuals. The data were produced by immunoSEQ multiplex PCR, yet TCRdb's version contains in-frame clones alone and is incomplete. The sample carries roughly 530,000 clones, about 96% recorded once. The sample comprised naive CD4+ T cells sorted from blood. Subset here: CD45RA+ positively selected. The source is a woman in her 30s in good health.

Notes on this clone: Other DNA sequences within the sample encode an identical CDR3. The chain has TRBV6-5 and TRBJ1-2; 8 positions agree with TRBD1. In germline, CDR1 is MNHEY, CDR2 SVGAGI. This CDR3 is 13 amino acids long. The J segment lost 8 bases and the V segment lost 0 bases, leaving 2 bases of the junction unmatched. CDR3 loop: CASSYSSGGGYTF. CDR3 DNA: TGTGCCAGCAGTTACTCTTCAGGGGGCGGCTACACCTTC.

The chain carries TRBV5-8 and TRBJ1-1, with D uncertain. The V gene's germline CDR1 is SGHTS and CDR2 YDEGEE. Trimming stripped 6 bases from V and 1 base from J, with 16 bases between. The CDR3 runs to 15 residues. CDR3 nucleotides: TGTGCCAGCACACATCCTCCTTGGGGGAACACTGAAGCTTTCTTT. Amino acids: CASTHPPWGNTEAFF.

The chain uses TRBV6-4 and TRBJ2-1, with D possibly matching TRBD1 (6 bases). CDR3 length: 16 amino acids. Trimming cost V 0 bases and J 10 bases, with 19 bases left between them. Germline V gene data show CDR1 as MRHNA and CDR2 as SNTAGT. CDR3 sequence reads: CASSDSMRGLRGEQFF. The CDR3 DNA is TGTGCCAGCAGTGACTCGATGAGGGGGTTGAGGGGAGAGCAGTTCTTC.

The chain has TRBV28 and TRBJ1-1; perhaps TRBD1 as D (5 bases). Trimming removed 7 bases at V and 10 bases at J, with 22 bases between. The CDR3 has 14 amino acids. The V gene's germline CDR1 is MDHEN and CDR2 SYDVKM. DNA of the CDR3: TGTGCCAGCACCCCCCCCCGCAGGACCGGGGGAGCTTTCTTT. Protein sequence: CASTPPRRTGGAFF. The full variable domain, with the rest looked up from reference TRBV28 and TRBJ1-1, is DVKVTQSSRYLVKRTGEKVFLECVQDMDHENMFWYRQDPGLGLRLIYFSYDVKMKEKGDIPEGYSVSREKKERFSLILESASTNQTSMYLCASTPPRRTGGAFFGQGTRLTVV.

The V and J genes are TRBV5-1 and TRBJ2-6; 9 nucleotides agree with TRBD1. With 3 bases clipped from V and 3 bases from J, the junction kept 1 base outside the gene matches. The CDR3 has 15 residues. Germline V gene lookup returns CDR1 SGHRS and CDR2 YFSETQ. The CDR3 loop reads CASSSDRGGANVLTF. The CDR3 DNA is TGCGCCAGCAGCTCGGACAGGGGTGGGGCCAACGTCCTGACTTTC.

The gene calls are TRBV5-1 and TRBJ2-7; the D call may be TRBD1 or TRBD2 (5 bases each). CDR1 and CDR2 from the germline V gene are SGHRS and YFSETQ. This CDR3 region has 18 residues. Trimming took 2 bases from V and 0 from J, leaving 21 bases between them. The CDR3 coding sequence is TGCGCCAGCAGCTTTCAGGGAAACCTAGCCCGATTCTCCTACGAGCAGTACTTC. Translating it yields CASSFQGNLARFSYEQYF.

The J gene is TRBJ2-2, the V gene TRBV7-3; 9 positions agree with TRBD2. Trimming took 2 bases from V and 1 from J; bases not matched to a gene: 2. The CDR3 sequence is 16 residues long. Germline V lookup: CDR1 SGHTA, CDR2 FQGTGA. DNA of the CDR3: TGTGCCAGCAGCTTACTAGCGGGGCAGAACACCGGGGAGCTGTTTTTT. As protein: CASSLLAGQNTGELFF. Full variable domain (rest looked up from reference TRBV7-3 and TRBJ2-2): GAGVSQTPSNKVTEKGKYVELRCDPISGHTALYWYRQSLGQGPEFLIYFQGTGAADDSGLPNDRFFAVRPEGSVSTLKIQRTERGDSAVYLCASSLLAGQNTGELFFGEGSRLTVL.

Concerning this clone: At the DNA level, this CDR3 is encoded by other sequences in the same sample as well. CDR3: CASSLDGRGYTF. For the CDR3, the DNA is TGTGCCAGCAGCCTTGATGGCCGTGGCTACACCTTC. The chain employs TRBV7-2 and TRBJ1-2; D call uncertain. The CDR3 is 12 amino acids. CDR1 is SGHTA, CDR2 FQGNSA, per germline. Trimming removed 5 bases from V and 7 bases from J, with 11 bases in between.

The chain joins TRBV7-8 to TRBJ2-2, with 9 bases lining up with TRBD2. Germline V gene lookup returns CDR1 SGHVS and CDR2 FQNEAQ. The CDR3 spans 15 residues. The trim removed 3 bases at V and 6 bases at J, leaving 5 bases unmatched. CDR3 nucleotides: TGTGCCAGCAGCTTCGTAGCGGGAGTGGCCGGGGAGCTGTTTTTT. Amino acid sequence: CASSFVAGVAGELFF.

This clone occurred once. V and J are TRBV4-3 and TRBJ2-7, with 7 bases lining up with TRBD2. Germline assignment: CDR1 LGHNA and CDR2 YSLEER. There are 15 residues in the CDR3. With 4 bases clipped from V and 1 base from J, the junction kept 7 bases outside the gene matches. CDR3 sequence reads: CASSRMGGVSYEQYF. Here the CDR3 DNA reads TGCGCCAGCAGCCGAATGGGAGGGGTTTCCTACGAGCAGTACTTC.

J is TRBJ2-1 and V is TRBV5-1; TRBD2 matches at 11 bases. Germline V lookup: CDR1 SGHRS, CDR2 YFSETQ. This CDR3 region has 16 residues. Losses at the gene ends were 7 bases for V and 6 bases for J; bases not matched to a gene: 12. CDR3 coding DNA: TGCGCCAGCGGAGAAAACGGACTAGCGGGCGTCAATGAGCAGTTCTTC. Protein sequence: CASGENGLAGVNEQFF.

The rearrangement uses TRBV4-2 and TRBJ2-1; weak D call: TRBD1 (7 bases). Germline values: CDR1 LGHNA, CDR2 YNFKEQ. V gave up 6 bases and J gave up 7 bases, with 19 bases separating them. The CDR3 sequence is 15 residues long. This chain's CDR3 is CASSTTRGAGNEQFF. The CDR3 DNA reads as TGTGCCAGCAGTACCACCAGGGGGGCCGGTAATGAGCAGTTCTTC.

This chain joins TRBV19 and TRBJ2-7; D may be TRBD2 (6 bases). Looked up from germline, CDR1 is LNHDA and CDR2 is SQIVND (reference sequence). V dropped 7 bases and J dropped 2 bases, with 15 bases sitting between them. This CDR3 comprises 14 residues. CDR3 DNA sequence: TGTGCCAGTACCCCCGGAGGGCTCCCCTACGAGCAGTACTTC. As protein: CASTPGGLPYEQYF.

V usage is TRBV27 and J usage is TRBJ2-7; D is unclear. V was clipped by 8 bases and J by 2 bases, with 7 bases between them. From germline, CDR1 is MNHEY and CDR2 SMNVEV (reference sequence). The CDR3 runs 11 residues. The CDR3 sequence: CASRGTYEQYF. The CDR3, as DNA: TGTGCCAGCCGCGGAACCTACGAGCAGTACTTC.